A selection of T cell receptor beta chains follows, all from one sample in a study of T cell changes during pregnancy in multiple sclerosis. Here immunoSEQ multiplex PCR was the method, and the copy in TCRdb shows in-frame clones only, minus some. This table has around 62,000 clones, about 89% appearing once. The sequencing used peripheral blood, collected in the first trimester of pregnancy. These TCRs come from a female donor with multiple sclerosis, enrolled in a pregnancy study. Each CDR3 is given with its conserved first and last residue. D genes are given only for firm matches. Only part of the rows carry a size: once, few, many, or a class if the clone is expanded.

J,size,V,D,CDR3,DNA
TRBJ1-5,NA,TRBV2,TRBD1,CASSMTGANQPQHF,TGTGCCAGCAGCATGACAGGGGCCAATCAGCCCCAGCATTTT
TRBJ1-2,NA,TRBV29-1,TRBD1,CSVEPGGAYGYTF,TGCAGCGTTGAGCCAGGGGGCGCCTATGGCTACACCTTC
TRBJ2-6,NA,TRBV5-8,TRBD1,CASSSIRDSYSGANVLTF,TGTGCCAGCAGCTCGATCCGGGACAGCTACTCTGGGGCCAACGTCCTGACTTTC
TRBJ2-1,NA,TRBV4-1,TRBD2,CASSQDLAGGVTYNEQFF,TGCGCCAGCAGCCAAGATCTAGCGGGAGGGGTCACCTACAATGAGCAGTTCTTC
TRBJ2-7,few,TRBV5-1,NA,CASSFLDSSYEQYF,TGCGCCAGCAGCTTCCTGGACAGCTCCTACGAGCAGTACTTC
TRBJ1-5,NA,TRBV7-2,NA,CASSFLNQPQHF,TGTGCCAGCAGCTTCTTAAATCAGCCCCAGCATTTT
TRBJ2-2,NA,TRBV30,NA,CAVLRAGGFTGELFF,TGTGCCGTTTTACGGGCAGGGGGGTTTACCGGGGAGCTGTTTTTT
TRBJ2-7,NA,TRBV9,TRBD2,CASSVGTSGRAYTYEQYF,TGTGCCAGCAGCGTCGGGACTAGCGGGAGGGCCTACACCTACGAGCAGTACTTC
TRBJ1-1,NA,TRBV9,TRBD1,CASSVATGDFPRGNTEAFF,TGTGCCAGCAGCGTAGCCACAGGGGACTTCCCCAGGGGGAACACTGAAGCTTTCTTT
TRBJ1-5,NA,TRBV6-5,NA,CASRTPGADQPQHF,TGTGCCAGCAGGACCCCAGGGGCGGATCAGCCCCAGCATTTT
TRBJ1-1,NA,TRBV6-1,TRBD1,CASSERLRTGNTEAFF,TGTGCCAGCAGTGAAAGGTTAAGGACAGGGAACACTGAAGCTTTCTTT
TRBJ2-1,NA,TRBV9,TRBD2,CASSPRTSEMYNEQFF,TGTGCCAGCAGCCCGCGGACTAGCGAAATGTACAATGAGCAGTTCTTC
TRBJ1-2,many,TRBV19,TRBD1,CASSDPRGLGYGYTF,TGTGCCAGTAGTGACCCTAGGGGGCTAGGCTATGGCTACACCTTC
TRBJ2-2,NA,TRBV2,TRBD1,CASSEDRGNTGELFF,TGTGCCAGCAGTGAGGACAGGGGGAACACCGGGGAGCTGTTTTTT
TRBJ2-1,once,TRBV19,TRBD2,CASSIATGGPPEQFF,TGTGCCAGTAGTATAGCGACGGGGGGGCCCCCTGAGCAGTTCTTC
TRBJ2-3,NA,TRBV15,TRBD2,CATNKERLAGTDTQYF,TGTGCCACCAACAAGGAGAGACTAGCGGGCACAGATACGCAGTATTTT
TRBJ1-6,once,TRBV19,NA,CASIRGVGSPLHF,TGTGCCAGCATCCGGGGGGTGGGTTCACCCCTCCACTTT
TRBJ2-2,NA,TRBV9,NA,CASSVVAREVAGELFF,TGTGCCAGCAGCGTAGTGGCCAGGGAGGTAGCCGGGGAGCTGTTTTTT
TRBJ2-4,NA,TRBV27,NA,CASEPAGMGNIQYF,TGTGCCAGCGAACCGGCAGGGATGGGAAACATTCAGTACTTC
TRBJ2-7,NA,TRBV5-4,NA,CASSLEAGKAPYEQYF,TGTGCCAGCAGCTTGGAGGCAGGGAAAGCGCCCTACGAGCAGTACTTC
TRBJ2-7,NA,TRBV9,TRBD2,CASSVEGTSGPYEQYF,TGTGCCAGCAGCGTAGAGGGGACTAGCGGACCCTACGAGCAGTACTTC
TRBJ2-7,few,TRBV7-9,NA,CASSFPGFYEQYF,TGTGCCAGCAGCTTTCCAGGGTTCTACGAGCAGTACTTC
TRBJ2-1,NA,TRBV7-2,TRBD1,CASSFQGVSYNEQFF,TGTGCCAGCAGCTTTCAGGGGGTCTCCTACAATGAGCAGTTCTTC
TRBJ1-5,NA,TRBV2,TRBD1,CASAVDRANQPQHF,TGTGCCAGCGCCGTTGACAGGGCTAATCAGCCCCAGCATTTT
TRBJ1-4,NA,TRBV14,TRBD1,CASSHHIGTGVGDEKLFF,TGTGCCAGCAGCCATCATATTGGGACAGGGGTTGGAGATGAAAAACTGTTTTTT
TRBJ1-1,NA,TRBV5-5,NA,CASSLAEGTEAFF,TGTGCCAGCAGCTTGGCCGAGGGCACTGAAGCTTTCTTT
TRBJ1-2,NA,TRBV4-3,NA,CASSVTGFGDGYTF,TGCGCCAGCAGCGTCACAGGGTTCGGAGACGGCTACACCTTC
TRBJ2-5,NA,TRBV1,NA,CTSSRAGQETQYF,TGCACCAGCAGCCGAGCGGGTCAAGAGACCCAGTACTTC
TRBJ1-1,NA,TRBV5-1,NA,CASSLETGRKGDTEAFF,TGCGCCAGCAGCTTGGAGACAGGCCGCAAGGGGGACACTGAAGCTTTCTTT
TRBJ1-1,NA,TRBV29-1,NA,CSVWRANTEAFF,TGCAGCGTGTGGAGGGCGAACACTGAAGCTTTCTTT
TRBJ2-6,once,TRBV11-2,NA,CASSLYPGTGANVLTF,TGTGCCAGCAGCTTATACCCGGGGACTGGGGCCAACGTCCTGACTTTC
TRBJ1-4,NA,TRBV27,TRBD1,CASSWDRSNEKLFF,TGTGCCAGCAGTTGGGACAGGAGTAATGAAAAACTGTTTTTT